Below are 24 T cell receptor beta chains sequenced from a single sample in a study of CD8 T cells in ankylosing spondylitis. TCRdb called the 5' RACE reads again in MiXCR, with one record for every CDR3 protein. The data contain more than 100,000 distinct CDR3 sequences, 11% of them seen just once; the ten biggest clones take up approximately 4%. The sample was blood, either unsorted or a sorted T cell fraction (not recorded which). These receptors were taken from a female donor with ankylosing spondylitis or in good health (not recorded which).

The chain couples TRBV5-4 to TRBJ2-3, with D hard to call. The CDR3 sequence is 14 residues long. Trimming took off 0 bases at V and 6 bases at J, with 11 bases between the two ends. Germline CDR1 SGHNT, CDR2 YYREEE (reference sequence). CDR3 protein: CASSLEGQTDTQYF. CDR3 in DNA: TGTGCCAGCAGCTTGGAGGGTCAAACGGATACGCAGTATTTT.

This clonotype was counted many times. V usage is TRBV29-1 and J usage is TRBJ1-1; D gene uncertain. This CDR3 region has 13 residues. The ends were cut back, 7 bases at V and 6 bases at J, with 18 bases in the middle. Germline lookup yields CDR1 SQVTM and CDR2 ANQGSEA. The CDR3 coding sequence is TGCAGCGCCGTACGGGCCATATCGGCTGAAGCTTTCTTT. As protein: CSAVRAISAEAFF.

This clonotype was observed many times. The chain carries TRBV7-2 and TRBJ2-7, with 10 bases that match TRBD2. J gave up 4 bases and V 0 bases, and 12 bases lay outside the gene matches. Germline-derived CDR1 and CDR2 are SGHTA and FQGNSA. The CDR3 runs 18 residues. In DNA, the CDR3 is TGTGCCAGCAGCTTAGCCCTAAGCGGGAGGGCCGGTGAATACGAGCAGTACTTC. Encoded protein: CASSLALSGRAGEYEQYF.

This clonotype was found many times. The DNA for the CDR3 is TGCAGTGCTAGGTCCCCCAGCGGGACCTACAATGAGCAGTTCTTC. It codes for CSARSPSGTYNEQFF. The chain links TRBV20-1 to TRBJ2-1; 7 nucleotides line up with TRBD2. Germline V gives CDR1 DFQATT, CDR2 SNEGSKA (reference sequence). CDR3 size: 15 residues. J was trimmed by 2 bases and V by 3 bases; bases with no gene match: 7.

This clonotype occurred many times. This rearrangement joins TRBV10-3 to TRBJ2-3; maybe TRBD1 (6 bases). Germline assignment: CDR1 ENHRY and CDR2 SYGVKD. The V end was cut by 4 bases, the J end by 1 base, with 9 bases between. This CDR3 comprises 14 residues. The CDR3 protein is CAISAGDGTDTQYF. Written as DNA, the CDR3 is TGTGCCATCAGTGCAGGGGATGGCACAGATACGCAGTATTTT.

This clonotype was picked up many times. The chain couples TRBV7-9 to TRBJ2-1; perhaps TRBD2 as D (6 bases). Trimming took 1 base from V and 3 from J, leaving 13 bases between them. CDR3 size: 16 residues. Germline CDR1 and CDR2: SEHNR and FQNEAQ (reference sequence). This CDR3 is CASSLVTSGDYNEQFF. The CDR3 DNA reads TGTGCCAGCAGCTTAGTGACATCGGGGGACTACAATGAGCAGTTCTTC.

A few counts support this clonotype. The gene calls are TRBV4-1 and TRBJ2-7; unclear D gene. Looked up from germline, CDR1 is MGHRA and CDR2 is YSYEKL. The CDR3 totals 14 residues. V gave up 6 bases and J gave up 2 bases, with 14 bases separating them. The CDR3 loop is CASSPGRLPYEQYF. The CDR3 DNA follows: TGCGCCAGCAGTCCCGGGCGGCTTCCCTACGAGCAGTACTTC.

This clonotype was seen repeatedly, ten times or more. The chain recombines TRBV18 with TRBJ1-1; unclear D gene. CDR3 length: 13 amino acids. Per the germline V gene, CDR1 is KGHSH and CDR2 is LQKENI. V was pared by 3 bases and J by 2 bases, with 7 bases between. CDR3 protein: CASSPKVNTEAFF. The CDR3 nucleotides read TGTGCCAGCTCACCGAAAGTTAACACTGAAGCTTTCTTT. The whole variable domain, remainder taken from reference TRBV18 and TRBJ1-1, is NAGVMQNPRHLVRRRGQEARLRCSPMKGHSHVYWYRQLPEEGLKFMVYLQKENIIDESGMPKERFSAEFPKEGPSILRIQQVVRGDSAAYFCASSPKVNTEAFFGQGTRLTVV.

This clonotype was found many times. The rearrangement uses TRBV20-1 and TRBJ1-1; D unresolved. CDR1 and CDR2 from the germline V gene are DFQATT and SNEGSKA (reference sequence). Trimming stripped 3 bases from V and 0 bases from J, with 11 bases between. The CDR3 length is 14 residues. In DNA, the CDR3 is TGCAGTGCTAGGAAGGCGTCCATGAACACTGAAGCTTTCTTT. Encoded protein: CSARKASMNTEAFF.

This clonotype occurred a few times. The chain has TRBV12-3 or TRBV12-4 and TRBJ2-3; 8 bases agree with TRBD2. This CDR3 contains 16 residues. The V segment lost 4 bases and the J segment 2 bases; nucleotides outside the gene matches: 8. DNA for the CDR3: TGTGCCAGCAGTTATCAGCGGGAGAGTTCCACAGATACGCAGTATTTT. Translation gives CASSYQRESSTDTQYF.

The chain recombines TRBV28 with TRBJ2-5; TRBD2 might be the D (7 bases). This CDR3 spans 14 amino acids. Germline CDR1 is MDHEN and CDR2 is SYDVKM. V gave up 1 base and J gave up 4 bases, with 10 bases separating them. The CDR3 protein is CASSLYREGETQYF. Written as DNA, the CDR3 is TGTGCCAGCAGTTTATACAGGGAGGGAGAGACCCAGTACTTC.

The rearrangement joins TRBV5-1 to TRBJ1-5; D remains unclear. The length of the CDR3 is 14 residues. The germline V gene encodes CDR1 SGHRS and CDR2 YFSETQ. V lost 0 bases and J lost 6, with 10 bases in between. The CDR3 region has the DNA TGCGCCAGCAGCTTGGTAGGGTACCGTCAGCCCCAGCATTTT. This codes for CASSLVGYRQPQHF. The whole variable domain, filled in from reference TRBV5-1 and TRBJ1-5, reads KAGVTQTPRYLIKTRGQQVTLSCSPISGHRSVSWYQQTPGQGLQFLFEYFSETQRNKGNFPGRFSGRQFSNSRSEMNVSTLELGDSALYLCASSLVGYRQPQHFGDGTRLSIL.

This clonotype was observed a handful of times. The rearrangement joins TRBV6-1 to TRBJ2-1, with D uncertain. V was shortened by 8 bases and J by 5 bases, with 16 bases between the two germline ends. This CDR3 contains 14 residues. Germline CDR1 and CDR2: MNHNS and SASEGT. The CDR3 DNA reads as TGTGCCAGCTACAGCCCCCCGATGAACAATGAGCAGTTCTTC. Its protein is CASYSPPMNNEQFF.

The rearrangement links TRBV12-3 or TRBV12-4 to TRBJ1-4; no definite D call. Between the trimmed V and J ends, which lost 6 bases and 5 bases, there was a span of 13 bases. CDR3 length: 14 residues. CDR3 in DNA: TGTGCCAGCAGCGACGGATTAATGAATGAAAAACTGTTTTTT. It specifies CASSDGLMNEKLFF.

The CDR3 DNA reads as TGTGCCATCATGAGGGACAGCTCTGGAAACACCATATATTTT. Its protein is CAIMRDSSGNTIYF. V is TRBV10-3 and J is TRBJ1-3; 7 nucleotides match TRBD1. Trimming took 7 bases from V and 0 from J; bases not matched to a gene: 3. CDR3 length: 14 residues. In germline, CDR1 is ENHRY, CDR2 SYGVKD.

This clonotype was seen at least ten times. This chain uses TRBV7-9 with TRBJ1-5; 11 positions match TRBD1. Unmatched junction bases numbered 0, after V lost 5 bases and J lost 0 bases. The CDR3 is 15 residues long. Germline V gene lookup returns CDR1 SEHNR and CDR2 FQNEAQ (reference sequence). CDR3 coding DNA: TGTGCCAGCAGCGGACAGGGGGCTAGCAATCAGCCCCAGCATTTT. Its translation is CASSGQGASNQPQHF.

V and J are TRBV5-1 and TRBJ1-4; D uncertain. This CDR3 has 15 amino acids. Trimming left V 0 bases short and J 0 bases short, with 6 bases between. Germline V CDR1 and CDR2: SGHRS, YFSETQ. For the CDR3, the DNA is TGCGCCAGCAGCTTGGCCCCGGCAACTAATGAAAAACTGTTTTTT. Amino acid sequence: CASSLAPATNEKLFF.

This clonotype was recorded at least ten times. The CDR3 coding sequence is TGTGCCAGCAGGGCACCCCAAGAGACCCAGTACTTC. Protein: CASRAPQETQYF. The chain carries TRBV28 and TRBJ2-5; D unclear. Germline CDR1 is MDHEN and CDR2 is SYDVKM. Deletions cut 6 bases from V and 1 base from J, with 6 bases between. This CDR3 contains 12 residues.

This clonotype was detected ten times or more. V is TRBV20-1 and J is TRBJ1-1; D unresolved. The germline V gene encodes CDR1 DFQATT and CDR2 SNEGSKA (reference sequence). V lost 0 bases and J lost 6, with 17 bases in between. The CDR3 is made up of 15 amino acids. CDR3 residues: CSARDSVRPRAEAFF. In DNA form, the CDR3 reads TGCAGTGCTAGAGATTCGGTTCGGCCGCGGGCTGAAGCTTTCTTT.

This clonotype appeared many times. V usage is TRBV29-1 and J usage is TRBJ2-3; D unclear. Germline V gives CDR1 SQVTM, CDR2 ANQGSEA. With 0 bases removed from V and 10 bases from J, the gap between germline ends came to 11 bases. CDR3 length equals 12 residues. Here the CDR3 reads CSVEEGAGAQYF. CDR3 coding DNA: TGCAGCGTTGAAGAGGGCGCAGGTGCGCAGTATTTT.

The chain recombines TRBV5-1 with TRBJ2-3, with a tentative D call TRBD2 (5 bases). CDR3 length: 14 amino acids. V lost 0 bases and J 6 bases, leaving 11 bases between the germline ends. CDR1 and CDR2 from the germline V gene are SGHRS and YFSETQ. CDR3 nucleotide sequence: TGCGCCAGCAGCTTGGGACTACTAGTCGATACGCAGTATTTT. Translating it yields CASSLGLLVDTQYF.

This clonotype was observed many times. The V call is TRBV7-9, the J call TRBJ2-7; TRBD1 might be the D (6 bases). This CDR3 region has 14 residues. V lost 7 bases and J lost 0, with 13 bases in between. Germline V gene lookup returns CDR1 SEHNR and CDR2 FQNEAQ (reference sequence). The CDR3 protein is CASTFGTPSYEQYF. In DNA, the CDR3 is TGTGCCAGCACCTTTGGGACACCCTCCTACGAGCAGTACTTC.

This clonotype was seen more than once but under ten times. This chain joins TRBV29-1 and TRBJ2-2; D gene ambiguous. The CDR3 consists of 11 residues. Germline V gene lookup returns CDR1 SQVTM and CDR2 ANQGSEA. Trimming removed 6 bases at V and 7 bases at J, with 9 bases between. Written as DNA, the CDR3 is TGCAGCGTCGGCTTCGACGGGGAGCTGTTTTTT. Translated: CSVGFDGELFF.

Notes on this clonotype: The junction shows a germline mismatch at one end, possibly a read error. In DNA, the CDR3 is TGTGCCAGCAGTTCCGACCCAACCCAGCGGGGGCTGGGAGAGCAGGACTTC. As protein: CASSSDPTQRGLGEQDF. The chain links TRBV27 to TRBJ2-7; 8 nucleotides match TRBD2. Germline V gene sequence: CDR1 MNHEY, CDR2 SMNVEV (reference sequence). The CDR3 has 17 amino acids.